The 26 T cell receptor beta chains below come from one sample, sequenced in a study of T cell responses to AZD1222 COVID-19 vaccine. Sequenced by immunoSEQ multiplex PCR; TCRdb stores in-frame clones only, minus some. The data contain tens of thousands of clones, approximately 85% of them singletons. The sample was peripheral blood, taken 28 days after the second AZD1222 dose. The source is an adult who received the AZD1222 COVID-19 vaccine.

The chain links TRBV3-1 (or the pseudogene TRBV3-2) to TRBJ2-2; no clear D. CDR1 is LGHDT and CDR2 is YNNKEL in the germline V gene (reference sequence). The CDR3 loop spans 17 amino acids. The germline V and J ends were trimmed by 1 base and 2 bases, with 14 bases remaining between them. The CDR3 loop is CASSQVGRDGNTGELFF. CDR3 DNA: TGTGCCAGCAGCCAAGTCGGAAGGGATGGAAACACCGGGGAGCTGTTTTTT.

The J gene is TRBJ1-2, the V gene TRBV28; D may be TRBD1 (5 bases). This CDR3 is built from 13 residues. Germline CDR1 reads MDHEN; CDR2 reads SYDVKM. V was cut by 6 bases and J by 2 bases, with 10 bases left in between. The CDR3 region is CASSQGRNYGYTF. The CDR3 DNA sequence: TGTGCCAGCAGCCAGGGACGGAACTATGGCTACACCTTC.

The chain recombines TRBV2 with TRBJ1-5; the D gene is possibly TRBD1 (6 bases). Germline lookup yields CDR1 SNHLY and CDR2 FYNNEI. Trimming pared 5 bases from V and 4 bases from J, leaving 15 bases between. This CDR3 is built from 15 residues. The CDR3 protein is CASSPARGENQPQHF. The CDR3 bases are TGTGCCAGCAGTCCGGCGAGGGGGGAGAATCAGCCCCAGCATTTT. Full variable domain (outside the CDR3, taken from reference TRBV2 and TRBJ1-5): EPEVTQTPSHQVTQMGQEVILRCVPISNHLYFYWYRQILGQKVEFLVSFYNNEISEKSEIFDDQFSVERPDGSNFTLKIRSTKLEDSAMYFCASSPARGENQPQHFGDGTRLSIL.

V gene TRBV18 combines with J gene TRBJ2-7, with TRBD2 matching over 8 bases. The CDR3 length is 15 residues. The trim removed 4 bases at V and 0 bases at J, leaving 5 bases unmatched. CDR1 is KGHSH, CDR2 LQKENI, per germline. For the CDR3, the DNA is TGTGCCAGCTCACAAACTAGCGGAAGCTCCTACGAGCAGTACTTC. This translates into CASSQTSGSSYEQYF.

The V gene is TRBV7-8, the J gene TRBJ2-1; 12 nucleotides agree with TRBD2. Germline trimming cut 1 base from V and 10 bases from J; bases unmatched to any gene: 5. CDR3 length: 15 residues. In germline, CDR1 is SGHVS, CDR2 FQNEAQ. DNA for the CDR3: TGTGCCAGCAGCTTAGATCGGCTAGCGGGAGGGGAGCAGTTCTTC. This translates into CASSLDRLAGGEQFF.

This clone appeared a single time. This chain connects TRBV6-1 to TRBJ1-6; D unclear. This CDR3 contains 17 residues. V shed 0 bases and J shed 0 bases, with 9 bases lying between them. Germline loops: CDR1 MNHNS, CDR2 SASEGT. CDR3 sequence reads: CASSEAQWSSYNSPLHF. The CDR3 DNA sequence: TGTGCCAGCAGTGAAGCGCAATGGAGCTCCTATAATTCACCCCTCCACTTT.

This chain connects TRBV5-5 to TRBJ2-7, with D maybe TRBD2 (5 bases). The CDR3 contains 13 residues. Germline loops: CDR1 SGHKS, CDR2 YYEKEE (reference sequence). The V end was cut by 0 bases, the J end by 4 bases, with 8 bases between. The chain's CDR3 is CASSLVPGYEQYF. The CDR3 DNA is TGTGCCAGCAGCTTGGTTCCGGGGTACGAGCAGTACTTC.

The rearrangement joins TRBV6-1 to TRBJ1-1; tentative D call: TRBD1 (6 bases). The CDR3 contains 16 residues. Germline V gives CDR1 MNHNS, CDR2 SASEGT. Trimming removed 1 base from V and 7 bases from J, with 19 bases in between. The CDR3 nucleotides read TGTGCCAGCAGTGAAGGCCGGGACACCTTTCGGAGTGAAGCTTTCTTT. This sequence encodes CASSEGRDTFRSEAFF.

The chain has TRBV6-6 and TRBJ1-2, with 7 bases lining up with TRBD1. Germline V gene lookup returns CDR1 MNHNY and CDR2 SVGAGI (reference sequence). V trimming: 5 bases; J trimming: 10 bases; junction bases outside the gene matches: 10. CDR3 length equals 13 residues. This CDR3 reads CASSDHPDRDYTF. CDR3 DNA: TGTGCCAGCAGTGACCACCCCGACAGGGACTACACCTTC.

V usage is TRBV15 and J usage is TRBJ2-4, with 10 bases matching TRBD1. V trimming: 5 bases; J trimming: 3 bases; junction bases outside the gene matches: 7. This CDR3 is built from 16 residues. CDR1 and CDR2 from the germline V gene are LNHNV and YYDKDF (reference sequence). The CDR3 nucleotides are TGTGCCACCAGCTCCCGACAGGGGGCCCTCAAAAACATTCAGTACTTC. Amino acids: CATSSRQGALKNIQYF.

This chain links TRBV5-1 with TRBJ1-1; D is possibly TRBD1 (5 bases). V lost 0 bases and J 6 bases, leaving 12 bases between the germline ends. CDR3 length: 14 amino acids. Germline assignment: CDR1 SGHRS and CDR2 YFSETQ. CDR3 sequence reads: CASSLDGGRAEAFF. CDR3 bases: TGCGCCAGCAGCTTGGATGGGGGACGCGCTGAAGCTTTCTTT.

This CDR3 reads CASSLNVIPRPGNTIYF. The CDR3 coding sequence is TGCGCCAGCAGCTTGAACGTCATCCCTCGGCCTGGAAACACCATATATTTT. The rearrangement links TRBV5-1 to TRBJ1-3; the D is unclear. The CDR3 runs to 17 residues. The germline V gene has CDR1 SGHRS and CDR2 YFSETQ. The germline V and J ends were trimmed by 1 base and 2 bases, with 16 bases remaining between them.

Written as DNA, the CDR3 is TGCGCCAGCAGCCAAGAGTGGGGCGCGGCCGAAGCTTTCTTT. Its protein is CASSQEWGAAEAFF. This rearrangement joins TRBV4-3 to TRBJ1-1; tentatively, D is TRBD1 (5 bases). The V and J ends lost 0 bases and 8 bases respectively, with 13 bases between them. The CDR3 totals 14 residues. The V gene's germline CDR1 is LGHNA and CDR2 YSLEER.

V gene TRBV9 combines with J gene TRBJ1-6; TRBD1 is a possible D gene (6 bases). V was shortened by 0 bases and J by 2 bases, with 9 bases between the two germline ends. Germline V CDR1 and CDR2: SGDLS, YYNGEE. The CDR3 runs 16 residues. CDR3 sequence reads: CASSVAGGPYNSPLHF. In DNA, the CDR3 is TGTGCCAGCAGCGTAGCGGGGGGCCCCTATAATTCACCCCTCCACTTT.

This clone was found a few times. This chain uses TRBV29-1 with TRBJ1-1; 7 bases are a match to TRBD1. Looked up from germline, CDR1 is SQVTM and CDR2 is ANQGSEA. The ends lost 6 bases at V and 1 base at J; junction bases unmatched: 11. The CDR3 loop spans 15 amino acids. The CDR3 protein is CSVPRQGVPNTEAFF. In DNA, the CDR3 is TGCAGCGTCCCCAGGCAGGGGGTTCCGAACACTGAAGCTTTCTTT.

The rearrangement uses TRBV3-1 (or the pseudogene TRBV3-2) and TRBJ2-5, with D possibly matching TRBD2 (6 bases). CDR3 size: 16 residues. The germline CDR1 and CDR2 sequences are LGHDT and YNNKEL (reference sequence). Deletions cut 2 bases from V and 4 bases from J, with 17 bases between. CDR3 bases: TGTGCCAGCAGCCAATACCGGGACGGGGGTGGAGAGACCCAGTACTTC. It is translated as CASSQYRDGGGETQYF.

The chain carries TRBV30 and TRBJ1-5; no definite D call. CDR3 size: 13 residues. CDR1 and CDR2 from the germline V gene are GTSNPN and SVGIG (reference sequence). V gave up 0 bases and J gave up 5 bases, with 8 bases separating them. CDR3 residues: CAWSVVRDQPQHF. CDR3 nucleotide sequence: TGTGCCTGGAGTGTGGTTAGGGATCAGCCCCAGCATTTT.

The rearrangement joins TRBV12-3 or TRBV12-4 to TRBJ1-2, with 7 bases aligning to TRBD1. This CDR3 spans 13 amino acids. Trimming removed 2 bases from V and 6 bases from J; junction bases left unmatched: 3. CDR3 sequence (DNA): TGTGCCAGCAGTTTACGGCAGGGGGATGGCTACACCTTC. Translating gives CASSLRQGDGYTF.

The rearrangement joins TRBV10-3 to TRBJ2-3; D is possibly TRBD1 or TRBD2 (5 bases each). Trimming pared 7 bases from V and 0 bases from J, leaving 11 bases between. The CDR3 covers 14 residues. Looked up from germline, CDR1 is ENHRY and CDR2 is SYGVKD. The CDR3 reads CAIKGTPSTDTQYF. CDR3 coding DNA: TGTGCCATCAAAGGGACCCCTAGCACAGATACGCAGTATTTT.

The chain uses TRBV4-3 and TRBJ1-5; D remains ambiguous. The V gene's germline CDR1 is LGHNA and CDR2 YSLEER. The CDR3 has 14 residues. Trimming pared 4 bases from V and 7 bases from J, leaving 14 bases between. This CDR3 is CASSPFLREQPQHF. The DNA of the CDR3 is TGCGCCAGCAGCCCCTTTTTAAGGGAGCAGCCCCAGCATTTT.

CDR3 DNA: TGTGCCAGCTCACCACGGATGGAGGGTTGGGCCGAGCAGTACTTC. It codes for CASSPRMEGWAEQYF. The rearrangement links TRBV18 to TRBJ2-7, with a possible D match to TRBD2 (6 bases). This CDR3 has 15 amino acids. From germline, CDR1 is KGHSH and CDR2 LQKENI. Trimming removed 1 base at V and 6 bases at J, with 16 bases between.

This sequence joins TRBV6-5 and TRBJ1-1; D gene uncertain. Trimming took 0 bases from V and 2 from J, leaving 7 bases between them. Per the germline V gene, CDR1 is MNHEY and CDR2 is SVGAGI. CDR3 length equals 14 residues. The CDR3 sequence: CASSYSRLNTEAFF. The DNA for the CDR3 is TGTGCCAGCAGTTACTCGAGACTCAACACTGAAGCTTTCTTT.

This CDR3 reads CASSVLLWETQYF. The DNA for the CDR3 is TGTGCCAGCAGTGTTTTGTTGTGGGAGACCCAGTACTTC. The chain employs TRBV2 and TRBJ2-5; D uncertain. Deletions cut 4 bases from V and 5 bases from J, with 11 bases between. The germline CDR1 and CDR2 sequences are SNHLY and FYNNEI. The CDR3 loop spans 13 amino acids. The variable domain in full, with the rest retrieved from reference TRBV2 and TRBJ2-5, is EPEVTQTPSHQVTQMGQEVILRCVPISNHLYFYWYRQILGQKVEFLVSFYNNEISEKSEIFDDQFSVERPDGSNFTLKIRSTKLEDSAMYFCASSVLLWETQYFGPGTRLLVL.

V and J are TRBV12-3 or TRBV12-4 and TRBJ1-1; no firm D call. This CDR3 has 13 amino acids. The V and J ends lost 0 bases and 6 bases respectively, with 8 bases between them. The DNA of the CDR3 is TGTGCCAGCAGTTTAGCAGGGAGGGCTGAAGCTTTCTTT. Amino acids: CASSLAGRAEAFF.

This clone was counted a few times. The genes are TRBV5-1 and TRBJ1-3; D unclear. The CDR3 totals 11 residues. Trimming stripped 4 bases from V and 9 bases from J, with 8 bases between. Germline V gene sequence: CDR1 SGHRS, CDR2 YFSETQ. The CDR3 loop reads CASSPPITIYF. The CDR3 DNA reads as TGCGCCAGCAGCCCCCCAATCACCATATATTTT.

The rearrangement uses TRBV5-1 and TRBJ1-4, with 8 bases fitting TRBD1. Germline V lookup: CDR1 SGHRS, CDR2 YFSETQ. The CDR3 length is 15 residues. J was trimmed by 6 bases and V by 2 bases; bases with no gene match: 6. CDR3 protein: CASSFGTGGDEKLFF. Written as DNA, the CDR3 is TGCGCCAGCAGCTTCGGTACAGGGGGAGATGAAAAACTGTTTTTT.